This is a list of T cell receptor beta chains from one sample in a study of cytomegalovirus exposure and HLA in healthy donors. Here immunoSEQ multiplex PCR was the method, and the copy in TCRdb shows in-frame clones only, minus some. The sample shows roughly 98,000 clones, roughly 76% of them seen only once. The sample consisted of PBMCs. The receptors come from a middle-aged man in good health and CMV-seronegative. Each CDR3 is given with its conserved first and last residue. A D gene is named only where the DNA matches it firmly. The size field is filled for only some rows; it gives once, few, many or a size class.

TRBV19	few	TRBJ1-2	NA	TGTGCCAGTACCCAATGGAGACAGGACTATGGCTACACCTTC	CASTQWRQDYGYTF
TRBV2	NA	TRBJ1-1	NA	TGTGCCAGCAGTTCCCTTAACAAAGACACTGAAGCTTTCTTT	CASSSLNKDTEAFF
TRBV29-1	NA	TRBJ2-1	NA	TGCAGCGTCAGGACAGACGCCGGTGAGCAGTTCTTC	CSVRTDAGEQFF
TRBV28	NA	TRBJ2-7	TRBD2	TGTGCCAGCACCACGGGACTAGCGGGAAGAAAGCAGTACTTC	CASTTGLAGRKQYF
TRBV28	NA	TRBJ2-7	NA	TGTGCCAGCAGTTCAGCCTACGAGCAGTACTTC	CASSSAYEQYF
TRBV6-5	NA	TRBJ2-7	TRBD1	TGTGCCAGCAGTCGTACAGGGGGAGGCGAGCAGTACTTC	CASSRTGGGEQYF
TRBV13	NA	TRBJ2-7	TRBD2	TGTGCCAGCAGCAGTAGCGGGGGCGCTTCCGAGCAGTACTTC	CASSSSGGASEQYF
TRBV6-6	few	TRBJ1-6	NA	TGTGCCAGCAGCCAGGGCTCTTATTCACCCCTCCACTTT	CASSQGSYSPLHF
TRBV20-1	NA	TRBJ2-3	NA	TGCAGTGCTAGCGGGGATACGCAGTATTTT	CSASGDTQYF
TRBV28	NA	TRBJ2-1	NA	TGTGCCAGCAGTTACTATACAGGGTCGGGTGAGCAGTTCTTC	CASSYYTGSGEQFF
TRBV5-1	NA	TRBJ2-2	TRBD2	TGCGCCAGCAGCTTGGGACTAGCGGGAGCCGGGGAGCTGTTTTTT	CASSLGLAGAGELFF
TRBV5-5	NA	TRBJ2-7	NA	TGTGCCAGCAGCCCCGCGGGCCCCTACGAGCAGTACTTC	CASSPAGPYEQYF
TRBV30	once	TRBJ1-2	TRBD1	TGTGCCTGGAGTGTAGGACAGGGCCATAACTATGGCTACACCTTC	CAWSVGQGHNYGYTF
TRBV7-2	NA	TRBJ1-1	NA	TGTGCCAGCAGCCCGAGGGTAGACACTGAAGCTTTCTTT	CASSPRVDTEAFF
TRBV11-3	NA	TRBJ2-2	NA	TGTGCCAGCAGCATGACTACGAACACCGGGGAGCTGTTTTTT	CASSMTTNTGELFF
TRBV6-6	NA	TRBJ1-1	NA	TGTGCCAGCAGTTACGCAGGCACTGAAGCTTTCTTT	CASSYAGTEAFF
TRBV5-1	NA	TRBJ1-4	TRBD1	TGCGCCAGCTCCGATCCGGGACAGGCTAATGAAAAACTGTTTTTT	CASSDPGQANEKLFF
TRBV4-2	NA	TRBJ2-7	TRBD2	TGTGCCAGCAGCCAGGCGGGGGGCAGGGTCTACGAGCAGTACTTC	CASSQAGGRVYEQYF
TRBV4-2	NA	TRBJ1-1	TRBD1	TGTGCCAGCAGCCAATTACAGGGGGATGTGGATGAAGCTTTCTTT	CASSQLQGDVDEAFF
TRBV7-2	NA	TRBJ2-1	TRBD2	TGTGCCAGCACCCAACCCGGGACTAGCGGGACGTTCTTC	CASTQPGTSGTFF
TRBV11-2	NA	TRBJ2-2	TRBD2	TGTGCCAGCAGCCGAGGGAGGGACGGCGGGGAGCTGTTTTTT	CASSRGRDGGELFF
TRBV4-2	NA	TRBJ2-6	NA	TGTGCCAGCAGCCAAGATACCCCAGGAACCTCTGGGGCCAACGTCCTGACTTTC	CASSQDTPGTSGANVLTF
TRBV7-9	NA	TRBJ1-6	NA	TGTGCCAGCAGCCAGGACAGAACTAATTCACCCCTCCACTTT	CASSQDRTNSPLHF
TRBV28	NA	TRBJ1-2	NA	TGTGCCAGCAGTTTATCGGGGATAGGGCCTAGCTATGGCTACACCTTC	CASSLSGIGPSYGYTF
TRBV28	NA	TRBJ1-3	NA	TGTGCCAGCAGTACTCGTTGGGGCAGCTCGGGAAACACCATATATTTT	CASSTRWGSSGNTIYF
TRBV15	few	TRBJ2-7	NA	TGTGCCACCAGCAGAGAAGGGGCAGGGGACCTCTACGAGCAGTACTTC	CATSREGAGDLYEQYF
TRBV5-1	NA	TRBJ2-4	TRBD1	TGCGCCAGCAGCCCGACCGGGACAGGGACAACCCTTGGGGCCAAAAACATTCAGTACTTC	CASSPTGTGTTLGAKNIQYF
TRBV5-1	NA	TRBJ1-1	TRBD1	TGCGCCAGCAGCACAGGGGCTAACACTGAAGCTTTCTTT	CASSTGANTEAFF
TRBV5-4	NA	TRBJ2-7	TRBD2	TGTGCCAGCAGCCCCCCCCAGCGGGAGGGCCGGGAGCAGTACTTC	CASSPPQREGREQYF
TRBV19	NA	TRBJ2-2	TRBD2	TGTGCCAGTAGTATGCTGGGACTAGCGGGTTTCGCGAACACCGGGGAGCTGTTTTTT	CASSMLGLAGFANTGELFF
TRBV2	NA	TRBJ1-1	TRBD1	TGTGCCACCAAACGAGGTACAGGGGGCCTCACTGAAGCTTTCTTT	CATKRGTGGLTEAFF
TRBV9	NA	TRBJ1-4	NA	TGTGCCAGCAGCGTAGAGCCGCGGGGGAAACTGTTTTTT	CASSVEPRGKLFF
TRBV19	NA	TRBJ2-7	TRBD1	TGTGCCACCGCCGGGACAGGGGGCGAAGAGCAGTACTTC	CATAGTGGEEQYF
TRBV11-2	NA	TRBJ2-7	NA	TGTGCCAGCAGCTTAGTAGGGGCAGAATACGAGCAGTACTTC	CASSLVGAEYEQYF
TRBV9	NA	TRBJ2-5	TRBD1	TGTGCCAGCAGCGGCCGACAGGGGAAGGAAGAGACCCAGTACTTC	CASSGRQGKEETQYF
TRBV18	NA	TRBJ1-4	NA	TGTGCCAGCTCACCAACGGGGGGGCGCGGTGAAAAACTGTTTTTT	CASSPTGGRGEKLFF
TRBV6-5	NA	TRBJ1-5	NA	TGTGCCAGCAGCATACAGGGCAGCAATCAGCCCCAGCATTTT	CASSIQGSNQPQHF
TRBV6-1	NA	TRBJ1-2	TRBD1	TGTGCCAGCAGTCGGACAGGGAACTATGGCTACACCTTC	CASSRTGNYGYTF
TRBV7-2	NA	TRBJ2-5	NA	TGTGCCAGCACCCAATGGGGAGAGCAAGAGACCCAGTACTTC	CASTQWGEQETQYF
TRBV6-5	few	TRBJ2-7	NA	TGTGCCAGCAGTTACCGGGCCTGGAGGGATTCCTACGAGCAGTACTTC	CASSYRAWRDSYEQYF
TRBV19	NA	TRBJ1-2	TRBD1	TGTGCCAGTACCCGGGGACAGTTCTATGGCTACACCTTC	CASTRGQFYGYTF